The clone carrying this TCR beta chain was observed a few times. Its cognate antigen is unknown. From germline, CDR1 is LNHNV and CDR2 YYDKDF (reference sequence). Trimming cost V 1 base and J 9 bases, with 15 bases left between them. The CDR3 length is 15 residues. The data belong to a study of cytomegalovirus exposure and HLA in healthy donors. The study, taken as a whole, reports: In vitro assays verified that three CMV-associated chains recognized CMV antigens specifically.

The PCR made use of 60 Vbeta and 13 Jbeta primers. Only in-frame clones appear in the TCRdb table, and some are missing; sequencing was by immunoSEQ multiplex PCR. The sample has about 280,000 clones; 70% to 90% are singletons. The sample taken for sequencing was PBMCs. This clonotype originated in a young woman in good health and CMV-seronegative. This chain connects TRBV15 to TRBJ1-4, with a weak D call TRBD1 (6 bases). The CDR3 sequence is CATSRGDAGAKKLFF. DNA for the CDR3: TGTGCCACCAGCAGAGGAGACGCGGGGGCAAAAAAACTGTTTTTT. The full variable domain, rest sourced from reference TRBV15 and TRBJ1-4, is DAMVIQNPRYQVTQFGKPVTLSCSQTLNHNVMYWYQQKSSQAPKLLFHYYDKDFNNEADTPDNFQSRRPNTSFCFLDIRSPGLGDTAMYLCATSRGDAGAKKLFFGSGTQLSVL.